The 9 T cell receptor beta chains presented below share a single source sample, sequenced in a study of immune reconstitution after stem cell transplant in scleroderma. TCRdb ran MiXCR on the RT-PCR reads and lists one entry per CDR3 protein. The table has about 2,100 distinct CDR3 sequences, around 9.1% seen once; the top ten hold over 20%. Sampling was carried out before or after autologous hematopoietic stem cell transplantation (not recorded which). The receptors stem from a male donor with systemic sclerosis.

Within the sample, this clonotype is medium-sized. The chain is built from TRBV7-2 and TRBJ2-1; 9 bases fit TRBD1. Per the germline V gene, CDR1 is SGHTA and CDR2 is FQGNSA. This CDR3 has 14 residues. J gave up 3 bases and V 5 bases, and 2 bases lay outside the gene matches. The CDR3 DNA reads TGTGCCAGCAGCCCGGGACAGGGCTACAATGAGCAGTTCTTC. Translation gives CASSPGQGYNEQFF. Looking up the rest from reference TRBV7-2 and TRBJ2-1 gives the full variable domain: GAGVSQSPSNKVTEKGKDVELRCDPISGHTALYWYRQSLGQGLEFLIYFQGNSAPDKSGLPSDRFSAERTGGSVSTLTIQRTQQEDSAVYLCASSPGQGYNEQFFGPGTRLTVL.

By sample fraction, this clonotype is medium-sized. The genes are TRBV11-2 and TRBJ1-2; D call uncertain. There are 14 residues in the CDR3. The germline CDR1 and CDR2 sequences are SGHAT and FQNNGV. The V and J ends lost 6 bases and 4 bases respectively, with 15 bases between them. The CDR3 sequence is CASSSPVRLYGYTF. In DNA form, the CDR3 reads TGTGCCAGCAGTTCTCCCGTCCGCCTCTATGGCTACACCTTC.

By proportion, this clonotype is medium-sized. The rearrangement links TRBV5-1 to TRBJ2-7, with D maybe TRBD2 (7 bases). Germline V lookup: CDR1 SGHRS, CDR2 YFSETQ. CDR3 length equals 13 residues. V was pared by 2 bases and J by 5 bases, with 11 bases between. CDR3 sequence (DNA): TGCGCCAGCAGCTTCAGGGGAGGGGACGAGCAGTACTTC. It codes for CASSFRGGDEQYF.

This clonotype rates as medium-sized (0.01 to 0.1%). This rearrangement joins TRBV4-2 to TRBJ2-7, with 7 bases identical to TRBD2. J gave up 5 bases and V 1 base, and 5 bases lay outside the gene matches. There are 14 residues in the CDR3. Germline loops: CDR1 LGHNA, CDR2 YNFKEQ. The chain's CDR3 is CASSQGGGRDEQYF. The CDR3, as DNA: TGTGCCAGCAGCCAAGGGGGAGGGAGGGACGAGCAGTACTTC.

In this sample, this clonotype is medium-sized. The chain links TRBV12-3 or TRBV12-4 to TRBJ1-4, with 9 bases aligning to TRBD1. V shed 5 bases and J 7 bases; nucleotides not matched to a gene: 14. CDR3 length: 17 residues. CDR3 sequence: CASSGDRARRGSEKLFF. In nucleotides, the CDR3 is TGTGCCAGCAGTGGGGACAGGGCCCGTCGGGGGAGTGAAAAACTGTTTTTT.

Judged by abundance, this clonotype is medium-sized. This chain links TRBV7-9 with TRBJ2-1; 11 bases map to TRBD2. Germline loops: CDR1 SEHNR, CDR2 FQNEAQ (reference sequence). V was clipped by 6 bases and J by 9 bases; unmatched bases: 10. The CDR3 has 15 amino acids. The CDR3 is CASSPIAGGGLEQFF. In DNA form, the CDR3 reads TGTGCCAGCAGTCCTATAGCGGGAGGGGGGCTTGAGCAGTTCTTC. Full variable domain (outside the CDR3, taken from reference TRBV7-9 and TRBJ2-1): DTGVSQNPRHKITKRGQNVTFRCDPISEHNRLYWYRQTLGQGPEFLTYFQNEAQLEKSRLLSDRFSAERPKGSFSTLEIQRTEQGDSAMYLCASSPIAGGGLEQFFGPGTRLTVL.

This clonotype is categorized as large. The gene calls are TRBV11-3 and TRBJ2-1; 7 nucleotides match TRBD1. V shed 2 bases, J shed 7 bases, and the junction held 5 bases outside the gene matches. In germline, CDR1 is SGHNT, CDR2 YENEEA. The CDR3 extends over 14 amino acids. This CDR3 reads CASSLRGRRNEQFF. The CDR3, as DNA: TGTGCCAGCAGCTTAAGGGGGCGCAGGAATGAGCAGTTCTTC.

In this sample, this clonotype is medium-sized. V gene TRBV10-3 combines with J gene TRBJ2-5; 8 nucleotides align to TRBD2. J lost 5 bases, V lost 5 bases, and 7 bases had no gene match. The CDR3 runs 14 residues. Germline lookup yields CDR1 ENHRY and CDR2 SYGVKD. The CDR3 loop reads CAISPGRASETQYF. As DNA, the CDR3 is TGTGCCATCAGTCCCGGGAGGGCCTCGGAGACCCAGTACTTC.

Only a few counts were recorded for this clonotype. The DNA for the CDR3 is TGTGCCAGCAGTTACGTTCTTTTCGACGGCTTTAGGGAGACCCAGTACTTC. It yields the protein CASSYVLFDGFRETQYF. The chain uses TRBV6-5 and TRBJ2-5; no firm D call. CDR1 and CDR2 from the germline V gene are MNHEY and SVGAGI. This CDR3 comprises 17 residues. Trimming cost V 2 bases and J 5 bases, with 21 bases left between them.